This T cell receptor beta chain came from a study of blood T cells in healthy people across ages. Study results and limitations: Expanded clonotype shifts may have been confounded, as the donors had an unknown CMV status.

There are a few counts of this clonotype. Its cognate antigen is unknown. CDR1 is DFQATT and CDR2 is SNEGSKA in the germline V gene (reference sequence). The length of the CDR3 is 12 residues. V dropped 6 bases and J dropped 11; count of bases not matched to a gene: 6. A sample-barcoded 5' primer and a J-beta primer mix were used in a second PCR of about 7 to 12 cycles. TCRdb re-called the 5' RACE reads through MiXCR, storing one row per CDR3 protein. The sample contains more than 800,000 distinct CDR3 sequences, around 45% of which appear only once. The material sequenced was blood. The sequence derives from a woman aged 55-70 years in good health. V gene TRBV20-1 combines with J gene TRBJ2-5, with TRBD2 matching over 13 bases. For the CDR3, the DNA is TGCAGTGCGAACGGACTAGCGGGAGAGCAGTACTTC. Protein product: CSANGLAGEQYF.